The TCR beta chain under discussion was sequenced for a study of blood T cell repertoires in COVID-19. CDR1 is SNHLY and CDR2 is FYNNEI in the germline V gene. V shed 6 bases and J shed 0 bases, with 17 bases lying between them. This CDR3 spans 16 amino acids. How the authors handled the data: Amplification of reference gene primers was used by the study to estimate nucleated cell counts. Some clones are missing from TCRdb's copy, which holds only in-frame ones; the method was immunoSEQ multiplex PCR. V and J calls and clone size are given by that table; D and trimming were obtained from the DNA. The profile shows about 180,000 clones, roughly 77% of them singletons.

The receptor's source is a woman older than 75 with COVID-19, enrolled during active disease. The rearrangement links TRBV2 to TRBJ1-1, with D possibly matching TRBD1 (6 bases). The source material was peripheral blood. The CDR3 DNA is TGTGCCAGCAGCACCAGAAGGACAGTTATGAACACTGAAGCTTTCTTT. This gives the protein CASSTRRTVMNTEAFF. The full variable domain, with the rest looked up from reference TRBV2 and TRBJ1-1, is EPEVTQTPSHQVTQMGQEVILRCVPISNHLYFYWYRQILGQKVEFLVSFYNNEISEKSEIFDDQFSVERPDGSNFTLKIRSTKLEDSAMYFCASSTRRTVMNTEAFFGQGTRLTVV.